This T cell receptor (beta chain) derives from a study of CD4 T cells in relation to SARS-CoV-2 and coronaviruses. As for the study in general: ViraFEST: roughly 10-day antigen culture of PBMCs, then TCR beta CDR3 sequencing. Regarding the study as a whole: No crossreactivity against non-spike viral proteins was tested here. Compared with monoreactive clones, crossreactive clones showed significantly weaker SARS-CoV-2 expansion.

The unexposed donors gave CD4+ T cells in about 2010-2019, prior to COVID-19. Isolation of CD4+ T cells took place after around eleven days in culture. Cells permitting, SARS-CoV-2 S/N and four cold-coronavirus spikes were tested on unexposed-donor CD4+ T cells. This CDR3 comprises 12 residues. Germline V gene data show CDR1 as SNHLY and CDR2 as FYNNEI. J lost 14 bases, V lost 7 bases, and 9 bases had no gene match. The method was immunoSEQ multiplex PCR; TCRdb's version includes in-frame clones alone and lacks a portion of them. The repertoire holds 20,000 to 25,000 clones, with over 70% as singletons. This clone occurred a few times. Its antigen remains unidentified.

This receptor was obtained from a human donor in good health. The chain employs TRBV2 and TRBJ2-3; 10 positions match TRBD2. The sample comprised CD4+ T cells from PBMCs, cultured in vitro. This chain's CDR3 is CASNGASGSSYF. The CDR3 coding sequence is TGTGCCAGCAATGGGGCTAGCGGGAGTTCGTATTTT.